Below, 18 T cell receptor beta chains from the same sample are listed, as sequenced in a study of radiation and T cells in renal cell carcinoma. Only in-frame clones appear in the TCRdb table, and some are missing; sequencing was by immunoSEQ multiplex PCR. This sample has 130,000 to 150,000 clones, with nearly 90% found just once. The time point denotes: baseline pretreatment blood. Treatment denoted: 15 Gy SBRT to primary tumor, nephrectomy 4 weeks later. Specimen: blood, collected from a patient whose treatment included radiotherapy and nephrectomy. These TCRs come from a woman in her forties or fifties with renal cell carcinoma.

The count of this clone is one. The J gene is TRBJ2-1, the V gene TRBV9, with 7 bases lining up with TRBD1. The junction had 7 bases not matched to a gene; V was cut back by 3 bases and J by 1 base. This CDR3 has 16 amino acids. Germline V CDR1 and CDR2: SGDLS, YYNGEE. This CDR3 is CASSGGQDFSYNEQFF. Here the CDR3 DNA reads TGTGCCAGCAGCGGTGGACAGGACTTTTCCTACAATGAGCAGTTCTTC.

The CDR3 region has the DNA TGTGCCAGCAGCCTGGACTATTCAGAAGAGACCCAGTACTTC. It translates to CASSLDYSEETQYF. The chain is built from TRBV7-9 and TRBJ2-5; a possible D gene is TRBD2 (6 bases). The CDR3 sequence is 14 residues long. Trimming removed 5 bases from V and 3 bases from J, with 13 bases in between. In germline, CDR1 is SEHNR, CDR2 FQNEAQ (reference sequence).

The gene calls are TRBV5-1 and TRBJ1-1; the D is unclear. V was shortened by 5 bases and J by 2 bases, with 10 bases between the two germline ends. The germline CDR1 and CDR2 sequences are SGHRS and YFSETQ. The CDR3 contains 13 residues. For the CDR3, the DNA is TGCGCCAGCAGGGCGGAAATCAACACTGAAGCTTTCTTT. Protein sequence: CASRAEINTEAFF.

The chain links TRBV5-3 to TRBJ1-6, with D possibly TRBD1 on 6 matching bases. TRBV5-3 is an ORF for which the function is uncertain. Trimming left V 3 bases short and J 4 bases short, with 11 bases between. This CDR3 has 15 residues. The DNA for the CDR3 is TGTGCCAGAAGCTACGGGACACCTTATAATTCACCCCTCCACTTT. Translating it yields CARSYGTPYNSPLHF.

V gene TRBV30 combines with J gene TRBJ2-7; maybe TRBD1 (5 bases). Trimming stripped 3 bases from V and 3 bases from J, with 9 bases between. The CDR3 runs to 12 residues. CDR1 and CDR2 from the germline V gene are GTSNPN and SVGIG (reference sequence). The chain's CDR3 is CAWSRVNYEQYF. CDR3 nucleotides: TGTGCCTGGAGCAGGGTGAACTACGAGCAGTACTTC.

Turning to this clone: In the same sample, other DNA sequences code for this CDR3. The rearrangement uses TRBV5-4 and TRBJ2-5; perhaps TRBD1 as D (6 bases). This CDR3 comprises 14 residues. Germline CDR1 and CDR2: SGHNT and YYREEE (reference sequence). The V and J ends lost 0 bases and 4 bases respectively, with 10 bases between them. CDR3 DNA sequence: TGTGCCAGCAGCTTGGCAGGGGCAGGAGAGACCCAGTACTTC. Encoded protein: CASSLAGAGETQYF.

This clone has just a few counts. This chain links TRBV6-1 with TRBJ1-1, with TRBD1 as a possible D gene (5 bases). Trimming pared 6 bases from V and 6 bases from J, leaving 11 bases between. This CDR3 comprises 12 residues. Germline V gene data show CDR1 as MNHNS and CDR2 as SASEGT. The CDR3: CASRATDPEAFF. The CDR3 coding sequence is TGTGCCAGCAGAGCGACAGATCCTGAAGCTTTCTTT.

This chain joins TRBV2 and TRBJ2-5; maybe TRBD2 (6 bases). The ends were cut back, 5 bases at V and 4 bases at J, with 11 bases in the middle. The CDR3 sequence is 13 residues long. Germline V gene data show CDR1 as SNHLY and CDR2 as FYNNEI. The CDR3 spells CASSRGNGETQYF. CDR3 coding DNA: TGTGCCAGCAGTCGGGGGAATGGAGAGACCCAGTACTTC.

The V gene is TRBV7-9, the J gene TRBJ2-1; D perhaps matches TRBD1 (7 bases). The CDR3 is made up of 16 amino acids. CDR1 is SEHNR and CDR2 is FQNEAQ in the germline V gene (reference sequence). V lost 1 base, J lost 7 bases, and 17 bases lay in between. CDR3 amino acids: CASSLDQGGPQNEQFF. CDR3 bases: TGTGCCAGCAGCTTAGATCAGGGGGGTCCTCAGAATGAGCAGTTCTTC.

Here the CDR3 DNA reads TGTGCCAGCAGCCCCCAGGACAGAAAGAACACTGAAGCTTTCTTT. Amino acid sequence: CASSPQDRKNTEAFF. The chain uses TRBV7-2 and TRBJ1-1; D possibly corresponds to TRBD1 (6 bases). Trimming left V 5 bases short and J 1 base short, with 14 bases between. CDR3 length equals 15 residues. Germline V gene sequence: CDR1 SGHTA, CDR2 FQGNSA.

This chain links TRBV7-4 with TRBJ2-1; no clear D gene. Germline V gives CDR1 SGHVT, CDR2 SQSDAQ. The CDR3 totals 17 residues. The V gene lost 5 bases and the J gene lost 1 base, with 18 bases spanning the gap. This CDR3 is CASSRPCGSLSYNEQFF. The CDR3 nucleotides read TGTGCCAGCAGCCGGCCATGCGGATCCCTTTCCTACAATGAGCAGTTCTTC.

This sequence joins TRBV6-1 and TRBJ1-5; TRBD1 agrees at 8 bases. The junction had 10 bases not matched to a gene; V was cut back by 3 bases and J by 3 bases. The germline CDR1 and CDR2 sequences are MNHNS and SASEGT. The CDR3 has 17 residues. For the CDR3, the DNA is TGTGCCAGCAGTGAGGGGCGGGGACAGGTTTTCAATCAGCCCCAGCATTTT. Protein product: CASSEGRGQVFNQPQHF.

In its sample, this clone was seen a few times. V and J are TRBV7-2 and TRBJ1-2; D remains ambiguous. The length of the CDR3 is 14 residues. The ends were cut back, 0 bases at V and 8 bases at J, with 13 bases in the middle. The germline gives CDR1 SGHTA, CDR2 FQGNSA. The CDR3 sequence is CASSLALSGGGYTF. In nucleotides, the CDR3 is TGTGCCAGCAGCTTAGCGCTCTCGGGTGGGGGCTACACCTTC.

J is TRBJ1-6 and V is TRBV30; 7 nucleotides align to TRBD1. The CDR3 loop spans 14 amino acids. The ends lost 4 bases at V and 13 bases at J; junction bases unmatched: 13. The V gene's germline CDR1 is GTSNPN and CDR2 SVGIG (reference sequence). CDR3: CAWNTNRGRTPLHF. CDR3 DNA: TGTGCCTGGAACACAAACAGGGGCCGCACGCCCCTCCACTTT.

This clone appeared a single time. The CDR3: CASSVRLAEYNEQFF. DNA of the CDR3: TGTGCCAGCAGCGTCCGACTAGCGGAGTACAATGAGCAGTTCTTC. J is TRBJ2-1 and V is TRBV9; 9 bases fit TRBD2. Trimming took 2 bases from V and 4 from J; bases not matched to a gene: 4. The germline V gene encodes CDR1 SGDLS and CDR2 YYNGEE. This CDR3 is 15 amino acids long.

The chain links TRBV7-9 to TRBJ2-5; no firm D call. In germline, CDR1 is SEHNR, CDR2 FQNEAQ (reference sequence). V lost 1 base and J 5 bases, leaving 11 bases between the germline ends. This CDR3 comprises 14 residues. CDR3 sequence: CASSLEVAAETQYF. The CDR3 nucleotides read TGTGCCAGCAGCTTAGAGGTAGCTGCGGAGACCCAGTACTTC.

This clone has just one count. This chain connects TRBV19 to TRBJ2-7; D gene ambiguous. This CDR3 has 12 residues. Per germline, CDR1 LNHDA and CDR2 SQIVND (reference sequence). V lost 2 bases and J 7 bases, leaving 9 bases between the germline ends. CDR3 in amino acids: CASSIPYGEQYF. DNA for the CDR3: TGTGCCAGTAGTATACCCTACGGAGAGCAGTACTTC.

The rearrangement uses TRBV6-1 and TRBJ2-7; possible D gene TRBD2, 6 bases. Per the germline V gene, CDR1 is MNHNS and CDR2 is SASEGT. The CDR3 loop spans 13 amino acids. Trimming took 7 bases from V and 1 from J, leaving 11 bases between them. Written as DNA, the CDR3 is TGTGCCAGCACCGGGACTGTTTCCTACGAGCAGTACTTC. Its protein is CASTGTVSYEQYF.